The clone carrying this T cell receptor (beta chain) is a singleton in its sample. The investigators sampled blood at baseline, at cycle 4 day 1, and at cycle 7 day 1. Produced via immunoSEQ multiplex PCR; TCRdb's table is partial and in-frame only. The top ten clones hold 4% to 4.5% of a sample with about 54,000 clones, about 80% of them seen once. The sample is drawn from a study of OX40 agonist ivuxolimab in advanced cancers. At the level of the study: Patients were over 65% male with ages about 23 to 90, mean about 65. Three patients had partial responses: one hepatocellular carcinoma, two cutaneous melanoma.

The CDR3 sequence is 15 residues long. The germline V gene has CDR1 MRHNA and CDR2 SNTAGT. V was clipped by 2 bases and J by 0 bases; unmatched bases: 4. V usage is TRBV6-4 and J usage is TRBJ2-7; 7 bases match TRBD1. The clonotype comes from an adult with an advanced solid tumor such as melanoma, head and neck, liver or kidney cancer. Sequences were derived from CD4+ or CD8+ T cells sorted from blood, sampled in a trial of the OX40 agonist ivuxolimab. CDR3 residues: CASSDTGVSSYEQYF. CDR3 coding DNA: TGTGCCAGCAGTGACACAGGGGTGAGCTCCTACGAGCAGTACTTC.